The present entry profiles one T cell receptor beta chain with its context. The data belong to a study of T cell responses to AZD1222 COVID-19 vaccine. Trimming took off 6 bases at V and 6 bases at J, with 12 bases between the two ends. CDR1 and CDR2 from the germline V gene are SGHVS and FQNEAQ. The length of the CDR3 is 13 residues. Produced via immunoSEQ multiplex PCR; TCRdb's table is partial and in-frame only. The data contain more than 50,000 clones, 84% of them singletons. The rearrangement joins TRBV7-8 to TRBJ1-5; maybe TRBD1 (6 bases). This sequence was found in an adult in good health. The sequenced sample was peripheral blood, obtained on day 0 of AZD1222 vaccination. The DNA for the CDR3 is TGTGCCAGCAGTTTACGGGACATTCAGCCCCAGCATTTT. It translates to CASSLRDIQPQHF.